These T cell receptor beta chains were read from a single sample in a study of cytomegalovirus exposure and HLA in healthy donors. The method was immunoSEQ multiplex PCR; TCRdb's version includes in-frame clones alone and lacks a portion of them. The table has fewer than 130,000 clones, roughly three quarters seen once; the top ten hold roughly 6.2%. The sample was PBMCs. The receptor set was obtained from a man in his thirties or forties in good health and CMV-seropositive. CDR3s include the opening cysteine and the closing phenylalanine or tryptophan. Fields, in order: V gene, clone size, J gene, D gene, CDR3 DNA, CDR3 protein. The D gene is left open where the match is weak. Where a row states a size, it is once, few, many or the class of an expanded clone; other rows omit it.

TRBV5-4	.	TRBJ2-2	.	TGTGCCAGCAGCTTGATGGCCACCGGGGAGCTGTTTTTT	CASSLMATGELFF
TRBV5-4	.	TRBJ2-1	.	TGTGCCAGCAGCGCGGGGACGGTAAAACATGAGCAGTTCTTC	CASSAGTVKHEQFF
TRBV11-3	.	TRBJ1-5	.	TGTGCCAGCAGCGCGGACGGGGGGCAGCCCCAGCATTTT	CASSADGGQPQHF
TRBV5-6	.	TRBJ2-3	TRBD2	TGTGCCAGCAGCAGGACTAGCGGGGGGATCACAGATACGCAGTATTTT	CASSRTSGGITDTQYF
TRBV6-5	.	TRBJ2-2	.	TGTGCCAGCAGTCTCAGGGGACACGGCGGGGAGCTGTTTTTT	CASSLRGHGGELFF
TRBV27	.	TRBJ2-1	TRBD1	TGTGCCAGCAGTTTAGCACAGGGGATGGCAAATGAGCAGTTCTTC	CASSLAQGMANEQFF
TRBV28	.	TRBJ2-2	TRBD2	TGTGCCAGCAGTTTAGACGGGGGGGCCACCGGGGAGCTGTTTTTT	CASSLDGGATGELFF
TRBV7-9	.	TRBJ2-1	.	TGTGCCAGCAGCGACCTCGGGGATCTTCAGGGGCGGCAGTTCTTC	CASSDLGDLQGRQFF
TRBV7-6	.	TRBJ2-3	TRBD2	TGTGCCAGCAGCCAACTAGCGGGGGGAGGCGATACGCAGTATTTT	CASSQLAGGGDTQYF
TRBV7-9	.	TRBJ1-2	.	TGTGCCAGCAGCTTAGTGGGGAACAAGGGGAACTATGGCTACACCTTC	CASSLVGNKGNYGYTF
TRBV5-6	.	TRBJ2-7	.	TGTGCCAGCAGCTTGTGGGGGTCGGGCAGGGGCTCCTACGAGCAGTACTTC	CASSLWGSGRGSYEQYF
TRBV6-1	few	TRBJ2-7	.	TGTGCCACCCTGAGGAGAGCGCTAAACGACGAGCAGTACTTC	CATLRRALNDEQYF
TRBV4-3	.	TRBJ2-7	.	TGCGCCAGCAGCCGCCCCTCTGGAGGTGGCTACGAGCAGTACTTC	CASSRPSGGGYEQYF
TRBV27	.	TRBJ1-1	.	TGTGCCAGCAGTTTTGGAGGGTTTAACACTGAAGCTTTCTTT	CASSFGGFNTEAFF
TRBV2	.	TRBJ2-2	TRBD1	TGTGCCAGCGCGGGACAGGGGTCCGGGGAGCTGTTTTTT	CASAGQGSGELFF
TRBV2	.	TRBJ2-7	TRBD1	TGTGCCAGCAGTGAAGGACAGGGTTCCTACGAGCAGTACTTC	CASSEGQGSYEQYF
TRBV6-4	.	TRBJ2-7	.	TGTGCCAGCAGGGGACACGACAGGCCTAGCTCCTACGAGCAGTACTTC	CASRGHDRPSSYEQYF
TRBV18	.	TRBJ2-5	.	TGTGCCAGCTCACCCCCGGGGGTAGAGACCCAGTACTTC	CASSPPGVETQYF
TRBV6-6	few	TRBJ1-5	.	TGTGCCAGCACCGCGAAGGGGACAAGTAATAATCAGCCCCAGCATTTT	CASTAKGTSNNQPQHF
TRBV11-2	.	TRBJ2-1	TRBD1	TGTGCCAGCAGCTACACACAAAGGGACAGCCAGCAGTTCTTC	CASSYTQRDSQQFF
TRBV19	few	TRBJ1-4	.	TGTGCCAGTAGTAGACAAGACATCGCCCTTAATGAAAAACTGTTTTTT	CASSRQDIALNEKLFF
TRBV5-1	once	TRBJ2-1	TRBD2	TGCGCCAGCACCATGGGACTAGCGGGTCCCGTTGGTGACAATGAGCAGTTCTTC	CASTMGLAGPVGDNEQFF
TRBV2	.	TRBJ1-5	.	TGTGCCAGCAGCAGCCGGGTCAGTAGCAATCAGCCCCAGCATTTT	CASSSRVSSNQPQHF
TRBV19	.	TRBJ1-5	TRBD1	TGTGCCAGTAGTACGACAAAGACAGGGGGCCGTCAGCCCCAGCATTTT	CASSTTKTGGRQPQHF
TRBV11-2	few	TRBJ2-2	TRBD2	TGTGCCAGCAGCTTATCCCGGACTAGGGACACCGGGGAGCTGTTTTTT	CASSLSRTRDTGELFF
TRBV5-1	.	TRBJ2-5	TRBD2	TGCGCCAGCAGCTATCAGCGGGGTCGGCAAGAGACCCAGTACTTC	CASSYQRGRQETQYF
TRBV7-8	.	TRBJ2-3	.	TGTGCCAGCAGCCCTAAGGCGGCTGGGTCAGATACGCAGTATTTT	CASSPKAAGSDTQYF
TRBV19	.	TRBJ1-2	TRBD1	TGTGCCAGTAGTATACAGGGGGTCTATGGCTACACCTTC	CASSIQGVYGYTF
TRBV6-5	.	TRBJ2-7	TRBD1	TGTGCCAGCAGTCGAGGGACAGAGAGCTCCTACGAGCAGTACTTC	CASSRGTESSYEQYF
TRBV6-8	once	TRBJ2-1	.	TGTGCCAGCGGCAGGTTTAACTCCTACAATGAGCAGTTCTTC	CASGRFNSYNEQFF
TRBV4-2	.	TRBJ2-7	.	TGTGCCAGCAGCCAAGATCTTCGGGTCCAGGGGCACGAGCAGTACTTC	CASSQDLRVQGHEQYF
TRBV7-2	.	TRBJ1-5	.	TGTGCCAGCAGCTTAGAGAGCAAAAGCAATCAGCCCCAGCATTTT	CASSLESKSNQPQHF
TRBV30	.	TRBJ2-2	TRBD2	TGTGCCTGGAGTGTACTGCCGCGGGGGGGCGCCGGGGAGCTGTTTTTT	CAWSVLPRGGAGELFF
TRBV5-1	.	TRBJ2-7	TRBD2	TGCGCCAGCAGCTTCGGGGGGGGCCGCTACGAGCAGTACTTC	CASSFGGGRYEQYF
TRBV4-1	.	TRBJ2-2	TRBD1	TGCGCCAGCAGCCCGTCCGGGACAGGGACCGGGGAGCTGTTTTTT	CASSPSGTGTGELFF
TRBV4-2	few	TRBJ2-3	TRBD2	TGTGCCAGCAGCCAAGCAACTAGCGGAACAGATACGCAGTATTTT	CASSQATSGTDTQYF
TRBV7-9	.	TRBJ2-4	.	TGTGCCGGTGAGGGGGACATTCAGTACTTC	CAGEGDIQYF
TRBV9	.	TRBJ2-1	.	TGTGCCAGCGCTATGTGGGGGGACTACAATGAGCAGTTCTTC	CASAMWGDYNEQFF
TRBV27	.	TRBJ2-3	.	TGTGCCAGCAGTTTACAAACTACTCCTTCGGCAGATACGCAGTATTTT	CASSLQTTPSADTQYF
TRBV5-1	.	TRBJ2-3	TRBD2	TGCGCCAGCAGATTAGTAGCGGGGGGAGAAATTGGAACAGATACGCAGTATTTT	CASRLVAGGEIGTDTQYF
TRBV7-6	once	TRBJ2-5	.	TGTGCCAGCAGCTTATTACTTACCCCCCAAGAGACCCAGTACTTC	CASSLLLTPQETQYF
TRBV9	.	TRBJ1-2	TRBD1	TGTGCCAGCAGCGACGGACAGGGGGCTAGCTATGGCTACACCTTC	CASSDGQGASYGYTF
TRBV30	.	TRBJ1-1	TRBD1	TGTGCCTGGAACCGACAGGGGTGGTCAGGGGAAGCTTTCTTT	CAWNRQGWSGEAFF
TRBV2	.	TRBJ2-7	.	TGTGCCAGCAGTCGGGGGGCTGGGTCCTACGAGCAGTACTTC	CASSRGAGSYEQYF
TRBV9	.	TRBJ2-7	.	TGTGCCAGCAGCCGACGGGACTCCTCCTACGAGCAGTACTTC	CASSRRDSSYEQYF
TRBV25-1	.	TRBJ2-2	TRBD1	TGTGCCAGCGGGGGGACAGGGCCTGGGGAGCTGTTTTTT	CASGGTGPGELFF
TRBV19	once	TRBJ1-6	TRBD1	TGTGCCAGTAGTATCGGGACAGGGAACTCCTATAATTCACCCCTCCACTTT	CASSIGTGNSYNSPLHF
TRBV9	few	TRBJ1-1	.	TGTGCCAGCAGCCCATCATTGGAGGGTGCTTTCTTT	CASSPSLEGAFF
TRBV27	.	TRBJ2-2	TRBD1	TGTGCCAGCAGTTTATATGGACAGGTGAACACCGGGGAGCTGTTTTTT	CASSLYGQVNTGELFF
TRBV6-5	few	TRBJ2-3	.	TGTGCCAGCAGCCGAGGAGGGTTGGATACGCAGTATTTT	CASSRGGLDTQYF
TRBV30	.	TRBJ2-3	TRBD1	TGTGCCTGGAGTGACACAAGACAGGGAGAATTGGCAGATACGCAGTATTTT	CAWSDTRQGELADTQYF
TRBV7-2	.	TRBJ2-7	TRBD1	TGTGCCAGCAGCTTCCTCCGGACAGGGCAGGGCGAGCAGTACTTC	CASSFLRTGQGEQYF
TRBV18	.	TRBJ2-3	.	TGTGCCAGCTCACCCTGGTCGCTTGGAGGGCGAAGCACAGATACGCAGTATTTT	CASSPWSLGGRSTDTQYF
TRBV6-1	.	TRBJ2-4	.	TGTGCCAGCAGGGGCTTGACCAAAAACATTCAGTACTTC	CASRGLTKNIQYF
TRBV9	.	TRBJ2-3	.	TGTGCCAGCAGCGTAGAGAGTTGGTACAGAAACACAGATGCGCAGTATTTT	CASSVESWYRNTDAQYF